Shown below are 25 T cell receptor beta chains from a single sample sequenced in a study of regulatory T cells in long-lasting Graves disease. Relying on iRepertoire HTBI primers and Arm-PCR of CDR3 regions, the team built TCR beta libraries. TCRdb redid the calling of the multiplex PCR reads with MiXCR, one entry per CDR3 protein. The data contain 400,000 to 500,000 distinct CDR3 sequences, roughly a fifth of them singletons. Documented time point: persistent/refractory GD, antithyroid drugs over 5 years with positive TRAb. Researchers made the TCR library from RNA that was extracted from PBMCs. This specimen was peripheral blood mononuclear cells (PBMCs), taken when the disease was refractory, from a patient treated with antithyroid drugs. The origin of the receptors is a female donor with Graves disease.

This clonotype occurred a few times. V is TRBV11-2 and J is TRBJ2-7, with D tentatively TRBD2 (6 bases). The germline gives CDR1 SGHAT, CDR2 FQNNGV. With 3 bases removed from V and 0 bases from J, the gap between germline ends came to 9 bases. CDR3 size: 14 residues. Here the CDR3 DNA reads TGTGCCAGCAGCTTCGACGGGAGCTCCTACGAGCAGTACTTC. This gives the protein CASSFDGSSYEQYF.

This clonotype occurred many times. This rearrangement joins TRBV7-8 to TRBJ2-5; D is tentatively TRBD1 or TRBD2 (5 bases each). Trimming removed 5 bases at V and 1 base at J, with 17 bases between. The CDR3 covers 16 residues. Germline lookup yields CDR1 SGHVS and CDR2 FQNEAQ. Here the CDR3 reads CASSLEGLVGQETQYF. Here the CDR3 DNA reads TGTGCCAGCAGCCTAGAGGGGCTGGTGGGCCAAGAGACCCAGTACTTC.

This clonotype has just a few counts. The gene calls are TRBV28 and TRBJ1-1; TRBD1 matches 9 bases. Germline loops: CDR1 MDHEN, CDR2 SYDVKM. The junction had 14 bases not matched to a gene; V was cut back by 5 bases and J by 10 bases. This CDR3 has 15 residues. CDR3 nucleotides: TGTGCCAGCAGTACACCTAGGACAGGGGCCAGGGGAGCTTTCTTT. Translated, it gives CASSTPRTGARGAFF.

In its sample, this clonotype was seen once. A read error may be the cause here, since a much bigger clone is one base away. The rearrangement links TRBV13 to TRBJ1-1, with 7 positions matching TRBD1. Looked up from germline, CDR1 is PRHDT and CDR2 is FYEKMQ (reference sequence). CDR3 length: 15 residues. CDR3 protein: CASRRTGTGNAEAFF. For the CDR3, the DNA is TGTGCCAGCAGGCGGACAGGAACTGGGAACGCTGAAGCTTTCTTT.

A few counts support this clonotype. CDR3 sequence: CASSTPGQGVHEQYF. In DNA form, the CDR3 reads TGTGCCAGCAGTACCCCGGGACAGGGAGTCCACGAGCAGTACTTC. The chain couples TRBV28 to TRBJ2-7; 9 bases fit TRBD1. The CDR3 has 15 residues. J was trimmed by 5 bases and V by 5 bases; bases with no gene match: 10. Germline CDR1 and CDR2: MDHEN and SYDVKM.

The table lists this clonotype with many counts. This chain connects TRBV7-9 to TRBJ1-2, with D uncertain. There are 12 residues in the CDR3. The V gene's germline CDR1 is SEHNR and CDR2 FQNEAQ (reference sequence). Trimming cost V 1 base and J 6 bases, with 6 bases left between them. CDR3 in amino acids: CASSLEGHGYTF. The CDR3 nucleotides read TGTGCCAGCAGCTTAGAGGGCCATGGCTACACCTTC.

On this clonotype: A junction boundary mismatches the germline segment, possibly from a read error. The CDR3 sequence: CASSQGVLDTRELFF. The CDR3 coding sequence is TGCGCCAGCAGCCAAGGGGTCCTGGACACCAGGGAGCTGTTTTTT. This chain joins TRBV4-1 and TRBJ2-2; possible D gene TRBD1, 5 bases. The CDR3 runs to 15 residues. Germline lookup yields CDR1 MGHRA and CDR2 YSYEKL.

This clonotype was recorded at least ten times. The chain recombines TRBV24-1 with TRBJ2-5; TRBD1 aligns across 7 bases. The J segment lost 5 bases and the V segment lost 4 bases, leaving 12 bases of the junction unmatched. The germline V gene encodes CDR1 KGHDR and CDR2 SFDVKD. The CDR3 runs to 16 residues. The CDR3 spells CATSDPDRERTETQYF. The DNA for the CDR3 is TGTGCCACCAGTGACCCCGACAGGGAAAGGACGGAGACCCAGTACTTC.

This clonotype has ten or more counts. The rearrangement joins TRBV28 to TRBJ1-5; no firm D call. Germline CDR1 MDHEN, CDR2 SYDVKM. The ends were cut back, 0 bases at V and 4 bases at J, with 7 bases in the middle. This CDR3 has 14 amino acids. The CDR3 region is CASSLWAENQPQHF. CDR3 DNA sequence: TGTGCCAGCAGTTTATGGGCAGAAAATCAGCCCCAGCATTTT.

The V gene is TRBV20-1, the J gene TRBJ2-5; D is ambiguous. The germline CDR1 and CDR2 sequences are DFQATT and SNEGSKA (reference sequence). CDR3 length equals 14 residues. The V gene lost 1 base and the J gene lost 3 bases, with 12 bases spanning the gap. CDR3: CSARGPAWEETQYF. As DNA, the CDR3 is TGCAGTGCTAGAGGACCCGCCTGGGAAGAGACCCAGTACTTC.

In this sample, this clonotype turned up many times. The chain recombines TRBV10-2 with TRBJ1-6; 10 bases match TRBD1. The V gene end was trimmed by 2 bases and the J gene end by 9 bases; junction bases not matched to a gene: 7. CDR1 and CDR2 from the germline V gene are WSHSY and SAAADI. CDR3 length: 16 amino acids. The CDR3 bases are TGCGCCAGCAGTGAGGAACCGGGACAGGGGTTTTCACCCCTCCACTTT. Translation gives CASSEEPGQGFSPLHF.

The genes are TRBV7-3 and TRBJ2-5; tentative D call: TRBD1 (5 bases). V lost 3 bases, J lost 6 bases, and 14 bases lay in between. This CDR3 comprises 14 residues. Germline CDR1 and CDR2: SGHTA and FQGTGA. The CDR3 is CASSLDGREKTQYF. The DNA of the CDR3 is TGTGCCAGCAGCTTGGACGGCAGGGAAAAGACCCAGTACTTC.

This clonotype was picked up a small number of times. The genes are TRBV11-2 and TRBJ2-2; D remains ambiguous. Germline V gene lookup returns CDR1 SGHAT and CDR2 FQNNGV. Trimming took off 1 base at V and 2 bases at J, with 17 bases between the two ends. This CDR3 has 18 amino acids. CDR3 coding DNA: TGTGCCAGCAGCTTAGTTAGGTCCTTCCTGATTAACACCGGGGAGCTGTTTTTT. It specifies CASSLVRSFLINTGELFF. The full variable domain, rest sourced from reference TRBV11-2 and TRBJ2-2, is EAGVAQSPRYKIIEKRQSVAFWCNPISGHATLYWYQQILGQGPKLLIQFQNNGVVDDSQLPKDRFSAERLKGVDSTLKIQPAKLEDSAVYLCASSLVRSFLINTGELFFGEGSRLTVL.

The table lists this clonotype with a few counts. This chain joins TRBV28 and TRBJ2-1, with 10 bases matching TRBD2. In germline, CDR1 is MDHEN, CDR2 SYDVKM. Trimming cost V 5 bases and J 9 bases; bases outside gene matches: 13. This CDR3 is 16 amino acids long. This CDR3 reads CASSLRTSGWLTEQFF. The CDR3, as DNA: TGTGCCAGCAGTCTCCGGACTAGCGGATGGCTCACTGAGCAGTTCTTC.

This clonotype was observed at least ten times. The chain uses TRBV27 and TRBJ2-7, with D possibly TRBD1 on 5 matching bases. The germline V and J ends were trimmed by 0 bases and 1 base, with 13 bases remaining between them. Germline CDR1 and CDR2: MNHEY and SMNVEV (reference sequence). The CDR3 is 16 amino acids. This CDR3 is CASSLSGLELSYEQYF. CDR3 nucleotide sequence: TGTGCCAGCAGTTTATCGGGGCTAGAGTTATCCTACGAGCAGTACTTC.

This chain links TRBV10-3 with TRBJ2-7; TRBD2 aligns across 9 bases. Germline V gene data show CDR1 as ENHRY and CDR2 as SYGVKD. The V segment lost 4 bases and the J segment 0 bases; nucleotides outside the gene matches: 7. This CDR3 region has 16 residues. The CDR3, as DNA: TGTGCCATCAGTGTATCTAGCGGGGCGAACTCCTACGAGCAGTACTTC. It codes for CAISVSSGANSYEQYF.

The table lists this clonotype with a few counts. The genes are TRBV6-9 and TRBJ1-2; maybe TRBD1 (6 bases). This CDR3 contains 14 residues. Trimming shortened V by 3 bases and J by 5 bases, and 13 bases separated the two germline ends. Germline V lookup: CDR1 MNHGY, CDR2 SVAAGI. CDR3 nucleotides: TGTGCCAGCAGTTACGGGGGGGCGCGGTATGGCTACACCTTC. It translates to CASSYGGARYGYTF.

The chain carries TRBV20-1 and TRBJ2-7; 10 nucleotides line up with TRBD2. Germline loops: CDR1 DFQATT, CDR2 SNEGSKA (reference sequence). Trimming at V came to 0 bases and at J to 1 base, leaving 3 bases not matched to a gene. This CDR3 has 15 residues. CDR3 in amino acids: CSAREALAGSYEQYF. In DNA, the CDR3 is TGCAGTGCTAGAGAGGCACTAGCGGGATCCTACGAGCAGTACTTC.

This clonotype was seen at least ten times. The rearrangement links TRBV12-3 or TRBV12-4 to TRBJ2-7, with 7 bases lining up with TRBD1. The CDR3 runs to 13 residues. V shed 4 bases and J 2 bases; nucleotides not matched to a gene: 2. The CDR3 is CASSWTGTYEQYF. The DNA of the CDR3 is TGTGCCAGCAGTTGGACAGGAACCTACGAGCAGTACTTC.

V usage is TRBV20-1 and J usage is TRBJ2-3; 9 bases are shared with TRBD2. The CDR3 spans 15 residues. Germline CDR1 DFQATT, CDR2 SNEGSKA (reference sequence). Trimming cost V 3 bases and J 0 bases; bases outside gene matches: 4. This CDR3 reads CSASSGGDSTDTQYF. DNA of the CDR3: TGCAGTGCTAGTAGCGGGGGAGATAGCACAGATACGCAGTATTTT.

This clonotype was seen repeatedly, ten times or more. V usage is TRBV11-1 and J usage is TRBJ2-7; D possibly corresponds to TRBD2 (6 bases). Trimming removed 7 bases from V and 6 bases from J, with 13 bases in between. There are 12 residues in the CDR3. CDR1 is SGHAT and CDR2 is FQDESV in the germline V gene (reference sequence). The CDR3 DNA reads as TGTGCCAGCATCGGGACTGGGCTCGAGCAGTACTTC. Translating it yields CASIGTGLEQYF.

The gene calls are TRBV20-1 and TRBJ1-2, with D perhaps matching TRBD1 (6 bases). V was cut by 0 bases and J by 4 bases, with 18 bases left in between. CDR3 size: 16 residues. CDR1 DFQATT and CDR2 SNEGSKA come from the germline V gene (reference sequence). CDR3 sequence (DNA): TGCAGTGCTAGAGATGAAACTCGGGGGCCCTCCTATGGCTACACCTTC. It codes for CSARDETRGPSYGYTF.

In this sample, this clonotype turned up a few times. This chain joins TRBV4-2 and TRBJ1-1; D might be TRBD1 (5 bases). Trimming shortened V by 3 bases and J by 2 bases, and 13 bases separated the two germline ends. The CDR3 contains 15 residues. In germline, CDR1 is LGHNA, CDR2 YNFKEQ. In nucleotides, the CDR3 is TGTGCCAGCAGCCACCAAGGGGATCTTAACACTGAAGCTTTCTTT. Amino acid sequence: CASSHQGDLNTEAFF.

This clonotype showed up just a few times. V usage is TRBV13 and J usage is TRBJ1-1; no clear D gene. The germline gives CDR1 PRHDT, CDR2 FYEKMQ (reference sequence). The CDR3 totals 12 residues. V lost 8 bases and J lost 6, with 13 bases in between. CDR3 in amino acids: CASSPEGSEAFF. DNA of the CDR3: TGTGCCAGCTCACCAGAAGGGTCTGAAGCTTTCTTT.

CDR3 in DNA: TGCAGTGCTAGACCCTACGGGTCAGATGACGCTGAAGCTTTCTTT. This sequence encodes CSARPYGSDDAEAFF. The chain couples TRBV20-1 to TRBJ1-1; D is unresolved. From germline, CDR1 is DFQATT and CDR2 SNEGSKA (reference sequence). V was pared by 2 bases and J by 6 bases, with 19 bases between. CDR3 size: 15 residues.